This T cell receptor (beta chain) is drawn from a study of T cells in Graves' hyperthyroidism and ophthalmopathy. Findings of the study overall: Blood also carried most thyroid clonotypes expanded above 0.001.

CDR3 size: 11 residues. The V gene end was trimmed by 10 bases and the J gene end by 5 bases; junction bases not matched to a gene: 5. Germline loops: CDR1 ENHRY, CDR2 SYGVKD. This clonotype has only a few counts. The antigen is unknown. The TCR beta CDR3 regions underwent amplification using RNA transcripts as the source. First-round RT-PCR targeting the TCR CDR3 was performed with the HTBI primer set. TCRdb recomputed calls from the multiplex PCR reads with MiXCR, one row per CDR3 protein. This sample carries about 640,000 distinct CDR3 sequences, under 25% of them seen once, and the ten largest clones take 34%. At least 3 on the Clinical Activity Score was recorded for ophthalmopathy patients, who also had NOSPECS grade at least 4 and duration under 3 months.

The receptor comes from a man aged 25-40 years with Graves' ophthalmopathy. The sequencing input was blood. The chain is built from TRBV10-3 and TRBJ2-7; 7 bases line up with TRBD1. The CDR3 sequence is CATMTGHEQYF. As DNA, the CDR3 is TGTGCCACGATGACAGGGCACGAGCAGTACTTC.